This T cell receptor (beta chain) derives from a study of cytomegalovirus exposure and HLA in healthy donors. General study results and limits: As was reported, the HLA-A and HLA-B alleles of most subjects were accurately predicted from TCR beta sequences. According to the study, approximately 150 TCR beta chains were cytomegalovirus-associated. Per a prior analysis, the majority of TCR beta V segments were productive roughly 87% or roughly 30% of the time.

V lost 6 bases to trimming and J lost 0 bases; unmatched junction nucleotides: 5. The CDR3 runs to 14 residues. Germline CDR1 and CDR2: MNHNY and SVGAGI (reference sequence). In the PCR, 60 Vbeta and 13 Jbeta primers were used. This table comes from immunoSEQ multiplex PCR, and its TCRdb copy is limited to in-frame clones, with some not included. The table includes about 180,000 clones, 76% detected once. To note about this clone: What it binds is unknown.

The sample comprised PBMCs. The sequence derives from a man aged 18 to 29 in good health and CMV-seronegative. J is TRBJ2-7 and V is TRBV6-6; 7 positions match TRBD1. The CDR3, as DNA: TGTGCCAGCAGCGGGACAGTTTCCTCCTACGAGCAGTACTTC. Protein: CASSGTVSSYEQYF.